A single T cell receptor (beta chain) is shown here with its context. The data derive from a study of OX40 agonist ivuxolimab in advanced cancers. Germline V gene lookup returns CDR1 ENHRY and CDR2 SYGVKD. The V end was cut by 4 bases, the J end by 6 bases, with 18 bases between. This CDR3 has 15 amino acids. Generated by immunoSEQ multiplex PCR, the TCRdb table keeps only in-frame clones and is missing some. Of roughly 54,000 clones in the sample, around 89% were seen once. This TCR came from an adult with an advanced solid tumor such as melanoma, head and neck, liver or kidney cancer. The chain couples TRBV10-3 to TRBJ1-2; D is unresolved. The sample was CD4+ or CD8+ T cells sorted from blood, taken in a trial of the OX40 agonist ivuxolimab. CDR3 sequence (DNA): TGTGCCATCAGTGCGGGCCTGACTGGGAAGAATGGCTACACCTTC. Protein sequence: CAISAGLTGKNGYTF.